This T cell receptor beta chain is from a study of immune evolution from preneoplasia to lung adenocarcinoma. Study results and caveats: Top clone share appeared to fall from AAH through AIS, MIA, adenocarcinoma.

The CDR3 has 22 residues. The germline CDR1 and CDR2 sequences are MDHEN and SYDVKM. Deletions cut 6 bases from V and 0 bases from J, with 32 bases between. Measured with immunoSEQ multiplex PCR; TCRdb has only the in-frame clones, and not every one. The sample shows about 4,100 clones, 85% to 90% of them seen only once. This clone came up a few times. The antigen remains unidentified. Specimen: FFPE minimally invasive lung adenocarcinoma tissue. This TCR came from a person aged 70 to 80 with lung adenocarcinoma. V gene TRBV28 combines with J gene TRBJ2-2; tentatively, D is TRBD1 (8 bases). Here the CDR3 DNA reads TGTGCCAGCAGGCGTCGACAGGGGAGGGTTCACACCTCCGAAACGAACACCGGGGAGCTGTTTTTT. Amino acids: CASRRRQGRVHTSETNTGELFF.